The 6 T cell receptor beta chains given below trace back to one sample, sequenced in a study of blood T cell repertoires in COVID-19. Profiling relied on immunoSEQ multiplex PCR, and the TCRdb table lists in-frame clones only, not all of them. The sample has approximately 350,000 clones, under 95% seen once. The sample was peripheral blood. Every receptor here comes from a young woman who had recovered from COVID-19.

The chain joins TRBV6-5 to TRBJ1-3; D unclear. V gave up 6 bases and J gave up 0 bases, with 9 bases separating them. The CDR3 has 14 residues. Germline CDR1 and CDR2: MNHEY and SVGAGI. The DNA of the CDR3 is TGTGCCAGCAGGATGCTTAGCTCTGGAAACACCATATATTTT. Its translation is CASRMLSSGNTIYF.

The chain joins TRBV5-1 to TRBJ1-1; weak D call: TRBD1 (5 bases). CDR1 and CDR2 (germline): SGHRS, YFSETQ. Trimming left V 0 bases short and J 6 bases short, with 18 bases between. The length of the CDR3 is 16 residues. The CDR3 reads CASSLELQRRGSEAFF. DNA for the CDR3: TGCGCCAGCAGCTTGGAGCTCCAACGGAGGGGCTCTGAAGCTTTCTTT. Drawing the rest from reference TRBV5-1 and TRBJ1-1, the complete variable domain is KAGVTQTPRYLIKTRGQQVTLSCSPISGHRSVSWYQQTPGQGLQFLFEYFSETQRNKGNFPGRFSGRQFSNSRSEMNVSTLELGDSALYLCASSLELQRRGSEAFFGQGTRLTVV.

The V gene is TRBV6-5, the J gene TRBJ2-2, with 7 bases aligning to TRBD2. The CDR3 consists of 16 residues. V lost 0 bases to trimming and J lost 8 bases; unmatched junction nucleotides: 9. Looked up from germline, CDR1 is MNHEY and CDR2 is SVGAGI. The DNA of the CDR3 is TGTGCCAGCAGTTACTCGGGGGGGAGGGCCTCTGGGGAGCTGTTTTTT. It yields the protein CASSYSGGRASGELFF.

This chain links TRBV28 with TRBJ1-2; D might be TRBD1 (6 bases). The V end lost 2 bases, the J end lost 8 bases, and 12 bases lay between the germline ends. Germline V gene data show CDR1 as MDHEN and CDR2 as SYDVKM. This CDR3 has 13 amino acids. CDR3 loop: CASSLVQGGGYTF. The CDR3 DNA reads TGTGCCAGCAGTTTAGTACAGGGTGGGGGCTACACCTTC.

The chain has TRBV24-1 and TRBJ2-1; 12 bases are a match to TRBD1. CDR1 KGHDR and CDR2 SFDVKD come from the germline V gene. The CDR3 consists of 15 residues. V shed 7 bases and J 10 bases; nucleotides not matched to a gene: 10. CDR3 amino acids: CATSPTGTGGGEQFF. Here the CDR3 DNA reads TGTGCCACCAGCCCCACCGGGACAGGGGGCGGGGAGCAGTTCTTC.

Remarks on this clone: Within the sample, other DNA sequences also encode this same CDR3. The chain links TRBV19 to TRBJ1-5; D may be TRBD1 (5 bases). This CDR3 contains 15 residues. V lost 1 base to trimming and J lost 0 bases, with 7 bases between them. CDR1 LNHDA and CDR2 SQIVND come from the germline V gene (reference sequence). CDR3 nucleotides: TGTGCCAGTAGTATAGTCCAGGGTAGCAATCAGCCCCAGCATTTT. It specifies CASSIVQGSNQPQHF.